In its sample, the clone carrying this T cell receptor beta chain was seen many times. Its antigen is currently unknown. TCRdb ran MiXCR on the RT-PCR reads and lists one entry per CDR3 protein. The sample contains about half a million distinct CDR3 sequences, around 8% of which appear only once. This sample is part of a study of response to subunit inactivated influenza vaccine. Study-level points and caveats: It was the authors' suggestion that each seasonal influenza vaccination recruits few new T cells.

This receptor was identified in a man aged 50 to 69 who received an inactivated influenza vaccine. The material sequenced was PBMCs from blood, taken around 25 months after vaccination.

The CDR3 protein is CSASPAGGQKSTDTQYF. In nucleotides, the CDR3 is TGCAGTGCTTCACCAGCGGGGGGGCAAAAAAGCACAGATACGCAGTATTTT. This chain joins TRBV20-1 and TRBJ2-3; 10 bases line up with TRBD2. CDR1 is DFQATT, CDR2 SNEGSKA, per germline (reference sequence). The V and J ends lost 5 bases and 0 bases, in that order; junction bases with no gene match: 11. The CDR3 contains 17 residues.